Following are 30 T cell receptor beta chains from one sample sequenced in a study of T-cell memory formation after mild COVID-19. MiXCR, applied by TCRdb to the 5' RACE reads, yields one record per CDR3 protein. The repertoire holds around 300,000 distinct CDR3 sequences, with roughly 15% as singletons. Sequences were obtained from PBMCs or a T cell subset sorted from them (not recorded which). These receptors came from a man between 18 and 35 years old who had mild COVID-19 (a few samples of this study predate the infection). Cell type and time point are not known.

This clonotype appeared a few times. The chain recombines TRBV5-6 with TRBJ2-1, with 8 bases matching TRBD1. With V trimmed by 3 bases and J by 1 base, 9 bases remained unmatched. The germline V gene has CDR1 SGHDT and CDR2 YYEEEE. This CDR3 is 17 amino acids long. The CDR3 region has the DNA TGTGCCAGCAGCTGGACAGGGTCTGTTTTTTCCTACAATGAGCAGTTCTTC. Translating it yields CASSWTGSVFSYNEQFF.

V gene TRBV6-2 or TRBV6-3 combines with J gene TRBJ2-1; 8 bases agree with TRBD2. This CDR3 has 14 residues. V was pared by 7 bases and J by 3 bases, with 5 bases of the junction left unmatched. The germline V gene has CDR1 MNHEY and CDR2 SVGEGT. As DNA, the CDR3 is TGTGCCAGCATTGACGGGGGGGACTACAATGAGCAGTTCTTC. Protein: CASIDGGDYNEQFF.

This clonotype has a handful of counts. The V and J genes are TRBV10-3 and TRBJ2-4; D is uncertain. CDR1 is ENHRY, CDR2 SYGVKD, per germline. The CDR3 runs 14 residues. Deletions cut 7 bases from V and 5 bases from J, with 15 bases between. CDR3: CAIKASRDENIQYF. CDR3 nucleotides: TGTGCCATCAAGGCCTCAAGGGATGAAAACATTCAGTACTTC.

The rearrangement uses TRBV12-3 or TRBV12-4 and TRBJ2-7; D is unclear. The CDR3 has 13 residues. Trimming left V 0 bases short and J 2 bases short, with 5 bases between. The CDR3 loop is CASSLAQTYEQYV. CDR3 DNA: TGTGCCAGCAGTTTAGCGCAGACCTACGAGCAGTACGTC.

The V call is TRBV20-1, the J call TRBJ1-5; no clear D. V was shortened by 4 bases and J by 0 bases, with 7 bases between the two germline ends. Germline V CDR1 and CDR2: DFQATT, SNEGSKA (reference sequence). The CDR3 spans 13 residues. CDR3 DNA: TGCAGTGCTACGGGGAATAGCAATCAGCCCCAGCATTTT. This codes for CSATGNSNQPQHF.

At least ten counts were recorded for this clonotype. The chain combines TRBV5-1 with TRBJ2-2; unclear D gene. Germline V gives CDR1 SGHRS, CDR2 YFSETQ. The CDR3 consists of 14 residues. The V gene lost 4 bases and the J gene lost 3 bases, with 10 bases spanning the gap. The CDR3 loop is CASSLRTDTGELFF. DNA of the CDR3: TGCGCCAGCAGCCTAAGAACAGACACCGGGGAGCTGTTTTTT.

This clonotype came up a few times. This chain joins TRBV7-2 and TRBJ1-2; D uncertain. V was trimmed by 4 bases and J by 6 bases, leaving 18 bases between them. The length of the CDR3 is 15 residues. CDR1 and CDR2 (germline): SGHTA, FQGNSA. In nucleotides, the CDR3 is TGTGCCAGCAGCTCGCCTGGAATCGAGGGCCATGGCTACACCTTC. This translates into CASSSPGIEGHGYTF.

This chain links TRBV7-6 with TRBJ2-5, with D unclear. CDR3 length equals 14 residues. Trimming removed 6 bases from V and 2 bases from J, with 13 bases in between. Germline loops: CDR1 SGHVS, CDR2 FNYEAQ. As DNA, the CDR3 is TGTGCCAGCAGTGGCATGTCCGGACAAGAGACCCAGTACTTC. Translated, it gives CASSGMSGQETQYF.

The V call is TRBV2, the J call TRBJ2-7; tentative D call: TRBD1 (5 bases). V was clipped by 8 bases and J by 1 base, with 12 bases between them. Germline CDR1 SNHLY, CDR2 FYNNEI. The CDR3 spans 13 residues. DNA for the CDR3: TGTGCCAGCGGGTTTCGACAGTCCTACGAGCAGTACGTC. Protein product: CASGFRQSYEQYV.

This clonotype was found a few times. The chain links TRBV29-1 to TRBJ2-2; maybe TRBD1 (5 bases). The CDR3 consists of 13 residues. V was trimmed by 7 bases and J by 5 bases, leaving 14 bases between them. Germline lookup yields CDR1 SQVTM and CDR2 ANQGSEA. The CDR3 DNA reads as TGCAGCGCCACCGACAGTATAACCGGGGAGCTGTTTTTT. Amino acid sequence: CSATDSITGELFF.

The chain uses TRBV6-5 and TRBJ2-1; 12 bases match TRBD1. The CDR3 consists of 16 residues. J gave up 7 bases and V 2 bases, and 6 bases lay outside the gene matches. The germline V gene encodes CDR1 MNHEY and CDR2 SVGAGI. The CDR3 DNA follows: TGTGCCAGCAGTTACACCGGGACAGGGGGCTGGAATGAGCAGTTCTTC. It translates to CASSYTGTGGWNEQFF.

The J gene is TRBJ2-7, the V gene TRBV6-2 or TRBV6-3, with D perhaps matching TRBD1 (5 bases). Germline-derived CDR1 and CDR2 are MNHEY and SVGEGT. V was pared by 6 bases and J by 2 bases, with 8 bases between. CDR3 length equals 12 residues. The CDR3 DNA is TGTGCCAGCAGCTCCAGGGCCTACGAGCAGTACTTC. This gives the protein CASSSRAYEQYF.

The chain is built from TRBV7-6 and TRBJ2-3, with a possible D match to TRBD2 (6 bases). The V end lost 4 bases, the J end lost 4 bases, and 9 bases lay between the germline ends. The CDR3 is made up of 13 amino acids. Germline-derived CDR1 and CDR2 are SGHVS and FNYEAQ. In DNA, the CDR3 is TGTGCCAGCAGCTCGGAGCGGGCAGATACGCAGTATTTT. Translation gives CASSSERADTQYF.

This clonotype has a count of ten or more. The rearrangement links TRBV4-1 to TRBJ1-6; TRBD1 matches at 8 bases. Germline values: CDR1 MGHRA, CDR2 YSYEKL. The CDR3 runs to 18 residues. J lost 10 bases, V lost 4 bases, and 18 bases had no gene match. In nucleotides, the CDR3 is TGCGCCAGCAGCCCCTACCATGCGGGCAGGGGGCTAGGCTCACCCCTCCACTTT. Protein product: CASSPYHAGRGLGSPLHF.

This clonotype has just a few counts. The chain's CDR3 is CSARDLRGPDEQFF. The CDR3 DNA reads TGCAGTGCTAGAGACCTCAGGGGGCCGGATGAGCAGTTCTTC. The chain carries TRBV20-1 and TRBJ2-1; 8 nucleotides align to TRBD1. Germline V gene data show CDR1 as DFQATT and CDR2 as SNEGSKA (reference sequence). Trimming took 0 bases from V and 8 from J; bases not matched to a gene: 6. The CDR3 has 14 residues.

The chain is built from TRBV6-2 or TRBV6-3 and TRBJ1-1; no definite D call. The germline CDR1 and CDR2 sequences are MNHEY and SVGEGT. V dropped 5 bases and J dropped 8 bases, with 12 bases sitting between them. This CDR3 is 12 amino acids long. CDR3 region: CASSPTRREAFF. The CDR3 region has the DNA TGTGCCAGCAGTCCGACCCGGCGGGAAGCTTTCTTT.

This clonotype turned up a few times. The chain uses TRBV7-2 and TRBJ1-5; no definite D call. Per the germline V gene, CDR1 is SGHTA and CDR2 is FQGNSA. The CDR3 contains 13 residues. Trimming took 5 bases from V and 6 from J, leaving 11 bases between them. CDR3 sequence reads: CASSRGVFQPQHF. In DNA, the CDR3 is TGTGCCAGCAGCCGGGGAGTTTTTCAGCCCCAGCATTTT.

The sample holds a few counts of this clonotype. A junction end diverges from the germline sequence, so it may reflect a read error. The J gene is TRBJ1-1, the V gene TRBV5-1, with no clear D. The CDR3 runs 14 residues. Germline V CDR1 and CDR2: SGHRS, YFSETQ. The CDR3 sequence: CASSIDPGNAEAFF. DNA of the CDR3: TGCGCCAGCAGCATAGACCCGGGGAACGCTGAAGCTTTCTTT.

There are a few counts of this clonotype. The chain has TRBV6-5 and TRBJ2-7; 10 nucleotides align to TRBD1. Trimming took 5 bases from V and 2 from J; bases not matched to a gene: 9. Germline values: CDR1 MNHEY, CDR2 SVGAGI. The length of the CDR3 is 16 residues. The CDR3 loop is CASSQGAGQGTYEQYF. The CDR3 DNA follows: TGTGCCAGCAGTCAGGGGGCGGGACAGGGGACCTACGAGCAGTACTTC.

This clonotype has just a few counts. The CDR3 sequence: CASSLDLLGGETQYF. In DNA, the CDR3 is TGTGCCAGCAGCCTGGATCTCTTGGGGGGGGAGACCCAGTACTTC. The V and J genes are TRBV3-1 and TRBJ2-5; 7 nucleotides align to TRBD2. This CDR3 region has 15 residues. The germline V gene encodes CDR1 LGHDT and CDR2 YNNKEL (reference sequence). V lost 4 bases, J lost 5 bases, and 10 bases stayed unmatched.

The gene calls are TRBV28 and TRBJ2-3; D not certain. CDR1 is MDHEN and CDR2 is SYDVKM in the germline V gene. V lost 6 bases to trimming and J lost 2 bases, with 9 bases between them. The CDR3 is 13 residues long. Written as DNA, the CDR3 is TGTGCCAGCAGCTCCCCGCCCACAGATACGCAGTATTTT. Its translation is CASSSPPTDTQYF.

V is TRBV4-3 and J is TRBJ2-1; D ambiguous. V lost 0 bases and J lost 12, with 15 bases in between. This CDR3 has 14 amino acids. Looked up from germline, CDR1 is LGHNA and CDR2 is YSLEER. The CDR3 here is CASSQDRMSPPQFF. The CDR3 DNA reads TGCGCCAGCAGCCAAGATAGAATGTCCCCACCGCAGTTCTTC.

In its sample, this clonotype was seen many times. CDR3 in amino acids: CASSLGGRAKTQYF. The CDR3 DNA sequence: TGTGCCAGCAGCTTAGGAGGCAGGGCAAAGACCCAGTACTTC. The chain joins TRBV7-2 to TRBJ2-5; TRBD1 might be the D (5 bases). Trimming shortened V by 1 base and J by 6 bases, and 12 bases separated the two germline ends. The germline gives CDR1 SGHTA, CDR2 FQGNSA. This CDR3 region has 14 residues.

The chain employs TRBV9 and TRBJ2-6; 10 bases align to TRBD2. Germline trimming cut 7 bases from V and 4 bases from J; bases unmatched to any gene: 14. CDR1 and CDR2 from the germline V gene are SGDLS and YYNGEE. The CDR3 extends over 18 amino acids. The CDR3 here is CASDSGGALSSGANVLTF. In nucleotides, the CDR3 is TGTGCCAGCGACAGCGGGGGGGCCTTATCTTCAGGGGCCAACGTCCTGACTTTC.

This clonotype came up many times. This chain joins TRBV12-3 or TRBV12-4 and TRBJ1-3; 9 bases are a match to TRBD1. Trimming at V came to 5 bases and at J to 7 bases, leaving 3 bases not matched to a gene. The CDR3 contains 13 residues. Here the CDR3 reads CASSATGGNTIYF. In DNA form, the CDR3 reads TGTGCCAGCAGTGCGACAGGGGGTAACACCATATATTTT.

This clonotype has a handful of counts. The gene calls are TRBV6-2 or TRBV6-3 and TRBJ2-5, with D perhaps given as TRBD1 or TRBD2 (5 bases each). This CDR3 is built from 14 residues. The V and J ends lost 2 bases and 5 bases respectively, with 12 bases between them. Germline V gene data show CDR1 as MNHEY and CDR2 as SVGEGT. CDR3 region: CASSYGPGTETQYF. Here the CDR3 DNA reads TGTGCCAGCAGTTACGGTCCAGGGACGGAGACCCAGTACTTC.

This clonotype was seen only a few times. J is TRBJ1-1 and V is TRBV19, with D possibly TRBD1 on 5 matching bases. The CDR3 extends over 15 amino acids. Trimming shortened V by 3 bases and J by 0 bases, and 11 bases separated the two germline ends. The germline V gene has CDR1 LNHDA and CDR2 SQIVND (reference sequence). DNA of the CDR3: TGTGCCAGTAGTATTAGCGGGGCAATGAACACTGAAGCTTTCTTT. This sequence encodes CASSISGAMNTEAFF.

Of note for this clonotype: At one boundary the junction diverges from the germline segment, which might be a read error. The chain links TRBV2 to TRBJ2-5, with unresolved D. There are 10 residues in the CDR3. The germline V gene encodes CDR1 SNHLY and CDR2 FYNNEI. CDR3 amino acids: CASREETQYF. The CDR3 nucleotides are TGTGCCAGCAGGGAAGAGACCCAGTACTTC.

This clonotype turned up a few times. The J gene is TRBJ1-2, the V gene TRBV7-2, with D possibly TRBD1 on 5 matching bases. V lost 5 bases and J 4 bases, leaving 14 bases between the germline ends. The CDR3 loop spans 14 amino acids. Germline V gene data show CDR1 as SGHTA and CDR2 as FQGNSA. The CDR3: CASSPSWGSYGYTF. CDR3 DNA: TGTGCCAGCAGCCCGTCGTGGGGGAGCTATGGCTACACCTTC.

The chain combines TRBV10-2 with TRBJ2-7, with TRBD2 identical over 9 bases. CDR3 length: 16 residues. The germline gives CDR1 WSHSY, CDR2 SAAADI. After removal of 0 bases from V and 4 bases from J, the junction contained 7 bases not matched to a gene. CDR3 sequence (DNA): TGCGCCAGCAGTGAGTCTAGCGGGGGAGGCCGGTACGAGCAGTACTTC. Protein product: CASSESSGGGRYEQYF.